The 2 T cell receptor beta chains presented below share a single source sample, sequenced in a study of shared clonotypes between healthy human individuals (dated by TCRdb to about 2020). Library preparation employed the immunoSEQ multiplex PCR assay. Here the immuneACCESS table is served through TCRdb, limited to in-frame sequences with V and J called. Missing clones are a known gap in these copies; in checked studies unresolved V genes cover under half, and the rest lacks a known reason. The sample yields about 300,000 clones; around 67% were counted once. 10% to 13% of the sample is held by the ten biggest clonotypes. The specimen was memory CD4+ T cells sorted from blood. The sample's cell subset or site label is to be understood as: CD45RA-negative fraction. Receptor source: a man aged 25 to 40 in good health.

The chain uses TRBV12-2 and TRBJ2-3; the table's D gene call, TRBD2, was not cross checked with the DNA. TRBV12-2 is a pseudogene locus. This CDR3 comprises 21 residues. The CDR3 protein is CASRTKGPGLATRCATDTQYF. The CDR3 DNA reads as TGTGCAAGTCGCACCAAAGGACCGGGACTAGCGACACGTTGCGCCACAGATACGCAGTATTTT.

This sequence joins TRBV18 and TRBJ2-5, with TRBD2 matching over 10 bases. The CDR3 sequence is 15 residues long. V shed 8 bases and J 5 bases; nucleotides not matched to a gene: 11. CDR1 KGHSH and CDR2 LQKENI come from the germline V gene. CDR3 residues: CASHGLAGAVETQYF. For the CDR3, the DNA is TGTGCCAGCCACGGGCTAGCGGGAGCGGTGGAGACCCAGTACTTC.